The 18 T cell receptor beta chains below all came from one sample that was sequenced in a study of blood T cell repertoires in COVID-19. Profiled with immunoSEQ multiplex PCR; TCRdb holds only in-frame clones, not every one. The repertoire holds about 120,000 clones, with roughly 85% as singletons. The material sequenced was peripheral blood. Receptor source: a man older than 75 with acute or convalescent COVID-19.

V is TRBV6-4 and J is TRBJ1-6; a weak D match, TRBD1 (6 bases). V shed 5 bases and J shed 5 bases, with 13 bases lying between them. The CDR3 extends over 15 amino acids. Germline CDR1 MRHNA, CDR2 SNTAGT. CDR3 region: CASSPQGTDNSPLHF. CDR3 bases: TGTGCCAGCAGTCCACAGGGTACGGATAATTCACCCCTCCACTTT.

The rearrangement links TRBV9 to TRBJ2-7, with a possible D match to TRBD2 (5 bases). V was cut by 4 bases and J by 2 bases, with 10 bases left in between. This CDR3 comprises 13 residues. Germline V gene lookup returns CDR1 SGDLS and CDR2 YYNGEE. CDR3 residues: CASSSRDAYEQYF. The DNA of the CDR3 is TGTGCCAGCAGCTCCCGGGATGCCTACGAGCAGTACTTC.

The J gene is TRBJ2-1, the V gene TRBV7-3; tentatively, D is TRBD2 (6 bases). CDR3 length: 17 amino acids. Per the germline V gene, CDR1 is SGHTA and CDR2 is FQGTGA. Trimming stripped 0 bases from V and 4 bases from J, with 16 bases between. CDR3: CASSLTSARGRYNEQFF. Written as DNA, the CDR3 is TGTGCCAGCAGCTTAACGTCGGCCCGGGGGAGGTACAATGAGCAGTTCTTC.

The chain links TRBV19 to TRBJ2-3, with D hard to call. The V gene's germline CDR1 is LNHDA and CDR2 SQIVND (reference sequence). The CDR3 runs 12 residues. V was cut by 5 bases and J by 5 bases, with 8 bases left in between. In nucleotides, the CDR3 is TGTGCCAGTAGTCAGGCGAGAGATACGCAGTATTTT. Protein product: CASSQARDTQYF.

J is TRBJ2-3 and V is TRBV2; perhaps TRBD1 as D (6 bases). The CDR3 spans 15 residues. Trimming took 6 bases from V and 0 from J, leaving 13 bases between them. Germline V gene lookup returns CDR1 SNHLY and CDR2 FYNNEI. CDR3 amino acids: CASRVLGGSTDTQYF. As DNA, the CDR3 is TGTGCCAGCAGGGTACTAGGGGGAAGCACAGATACGCAGTATTTT.

The CDR3 sequence is CASSLEAGGADTQYF. CDR3 nucleotide sequence: TGTGCCAGCAGCTTGGAAGCGGGGGGGGCAGATACGCAGTATTTT. The chain has TRBV5-4 and TRBJ2-3; 10 bases fit TRBD2. V gave up 0 bases and J gave up 4 bases; unmatched junction bases: 2. This CDR3 has 15 amino acids. CDR1 is SGHNT and CDR2 is YYREEE in the germline V gene (reference sequence).

The J gene is TRBJ2-2, the V gene TRBV27; 9 bases line up with TRBD1. Germline V gene data show CDR1 as MNHEY and CDR2 as SMNVEV (reference sequence). V lost 3 bases to trimming and J lost 6 bases; unmatched junction nucleotides: 8. This CDR3 has 16 amino acids. This CDR3 is CASSFAGTGRAGELFF. Written as DNA, the CDR3 is TGTGCCAGCAGTTTCGCCGGGACAGGGAGGGCCGGGGAGCTGTTTTTT.

As for this clone: Other DNA sequences from this sample encode an identical CDR3 as well. This rearrangement joins TRBV27 to TRBJ2-3; no definite D call. This CDR3 region has 14 residues. Trimming left V 0 bases short and J 3 bases short, with 7 bases between. The V gene's germline CDR1 is MNHEY and CDR2 SMNVEV (reference sequence). CDR3 nucleotides: TGTGCCAGCAGTTTATCAGCAGGAACAGATACGCAGTATTTT. It translates to CASSLSAGTDTQYF.

This clone came up many times. The chain is built from TRBV27 and TRBJ2-7, with 8 bases matching TRBD2. V was clipped by 3 bases and J by 6 bases; unmatched bases: 4. CDR1 MNHEY and CDR2 SMNVEV come from the germline V gene (reference sequence). The CDR3 runs to 13 residues. CDR3 protein: CASSLPGTSEQYF. DNA of the CDR3: TGTGCCAGCAGTTTGCCCGGGACTAGCGAGCAGTACTTC.

The rearrangement joins TRBV5-1 to TRBJ2-3, with 10 positions matching TRBD2. The CDR3 totals 16 residues. The junction had 3 bases not matched to a gene; V was cut back by 1 base and J by 1 base. The germline V gene encodes CDR1 SGHRS and CDR2 YFSETQ. CDR3 sequence reads: CASSLSLAGGTDTQYF. The CDR3 DNA follows: TGCGCCAGCAGCTTGTCCCTAGCGGGGGGCACAGATACGCAGTATTTT. Variable domain in full (rest from reference TRBV5-1 and TRBJ2-3): KAGVTQTPRYLIKTRGQQVTLSCSPISGHRSVSWYQQTPGQGLQFLFEYFSETQRNKGNFPGRFSGRQFSNSRSEMNVSTLELGDSALYLCASSLSLAGGTDTQYFGPGTRLTVL.

The chain has TRBV10-2 and TRBJ1-4, with 7 bases that match TRBD1. The V segment lost 5 bases and the J segment 8 bases; nucleotides outside the gene matches: 8. CDR3 size: 14 residues. Germline V gene sequence: CDR1 WSHSY, CDR2 SAAADI. In nucleotides, the CDR3 is TGCGCCAGCAGTACCAGACAGGGATTGGAAAAACTGTTTTTT. This codes for CASSTRQGLEKLFF.

The V gene is TRBV5-6, the J gene TRBJ1-4; 8 bases align to TRBD1. The CDR3 extends over 16 amino acids. Trimming removed 0 bases from V and 6 bases from J; junction bases left unmatched: 7. Germline CDR1 and CDR2: SGHDT and YYEEEE. The CDR3 sequence is CASSLAPGTGYEKLFF. CDR3 nucleotides: TGTGCCAGCAGCTTGGCACCCGGGACAGGATATGAAAAACTGTTTTTT.

The chain recombines TRBV3-1 (or the pseudogene TRBV3-2) with TRBJ1-5; D is undetermined. The V gene's germline CDR1 is LGHDT and CDR2 YNNKEL (reference sequence). This CDR3 contains 12 residues. V gave up 1 base and J gave up 9 bases, with 7 bases separating them. CDR3 protein: CASSQGELPQHF. CDR3 bases: TGTGCCAGCAGCCAAGGAGAGCTGCCCCAGCATTTT.

The V and J genes are TRBV7-9 and TRBJ1-1, with D uncertain. The CDR3 is made up of 15 amino acids. V was pared by 7 bases and J by 3 bases, with 18 bases between. The germline V gene encodes CDR1 SEHNR and CDR2 FQNEAQ (reference sequence). The DNA of the CDR3 is TGTGCCAGCACCCTAGCTACAACCGGGGACACTGAAGCTTTCTTT. Residues: CASTLATTGDTEAFF.

J is TRBJ1-1 and V is TRBV7-8; possible D gene TRBD1, 6 bases. V was cut by 5 bases and J by 11 bases, with 15 bases left in between. The germline gives CDR1 SGHVS, CDR2 FQNEAQ. CDR3 length: 12 residues. The CDR3 spells CASSRLLGGAFF. The CDR3 DNA reads TGTGCCAGCAGCCGTCTCCTAGGGGGTGCTTTCTTT. The entire variable domain, with the rest obtained from reference TRBV7-8 and TRBJ1-1, is as follows: GAGVSQSPRYKVAKRGQDVALRCDPISGHVSLFWYQQALGQGPEFLTYFQNEAQLDKSGLPSDRFFAERPEGSVSTLKIQRTQQEDSAVYLCASSRLLGGAFFGQGTRLTVV.

V is TRBV10-1 and J is TRBJ2-2; D ambiguous. The CDR3 runs 15 residues. V was cut by 4 bases and J by 3 bases, with 12 bases left in between. Per the germline V gene, CDR1 is WNHNN and CDR2 is SYGVQD (reference sequence). The CDR3 DNA reads TGCGCCAGCAGTGCCCGAAGCTTAGACACCGGGGAGCTGTTTTTT. This encodes CASSARSLDTGELFF.

The chain joins TRBV27 to TRBJ1-2; no firm D call. Looked up from germline, CDR1 is MNHEY and CDR2 is SMNVEV (reference sequence). The V end lost 0 bases, the J end lost 0 bases, and 8 bases lay between the germline ends. The CDR3 is 15 residues long. The CDR3 coding sequence is TGTGCCAGCAGTTTATCCCGGGTGTCTAACTATGGCTACACCTTC. It specifies CASSLSRVSNYGYTF.

In DNA form, the CDR3 reads TGTGCCAGCAGCTTGCGTCAGGGTGAAAAGACCCAGTACTTC. Translating it yields CASSLRQGEKTQYF. V usage is TRBV5-6 and J usage is TRBJ2-5; maybe TRBD1 (5 bases). Germline lookup yields CDR1 SGHDT and CDR2 YYEEEE. Trimming removed 1 base at V and 6 bases at J, with 13 bases between. The CDR3 runs to 14 residues.